A selection of T cell receptor beta chains follows, all from one sample in a study of cytomegalovirus exposure and HLA in healthy donors. Produced via immunoSEQ multiplex PCR; TCRdb's table is partial and in-frame only. The listing records around 210,000 clones. The sample comprised PBMCs. All receptors come from a woman aged 30 to 39 in good health and CMV-seropositive. Each CDR3 is given without its conserved first and last residue. Fields, in order: V gene, CDR3 protein.

>TRBV29-1
SVLQGFYGYT
>TRBV7-9
ASSRLEETQY
>TRBV5-1
ASSLPGTIDTGELF
>TRBV4-3
ASSQVRSGTDTQY
>TRBV7-9
ASSGGDRFLSIY
>TRBV7-2
ASSLILGLIYNEQF
>TRBV28
ASSPTTGGREKLF
>TRBV7-9
ASSPPGLAGNNEQF
>TRBV28
ASSFYRSGNTIY
>TRBV5-1
ASSGGVGRGDSYEQY
>TRBV21-1
ASSKVAASPSSYEQY
>TRBV6-5
ASSNYRVNGGYT
>TRBV4-1
ASSQDYFRGYT
>TRBV7-8
ASSFPGLAGASEQY
>TRBV10-2
ASSKGQGQETQY
>TRBV7-2
ASSPDRGRTQY
>TRBV18
ASSRTGGYQETQY
>TRBV9
ASSVVQGNTEAF
>TRBV7-9
ASSLMDSRREKLF
>TRBV10-1
ATSGHLTDTQY
>TRBV7-9
ASSLSGSPYNEQF
>TRBV29-1
SVEKGAGGNTIY
>TRBV18
ASSPPAGGSTEAF
>TRBV28
ASSLLAGRGDTQY
>TRBV7-2
ASSSPRWNTEAF
>TRBV19
ASSLRTSHEQF
>TRBV6-1
ASSEQEAVSYNEQF
>TRBV5-8
ASSLWGGKNTEAF
>TRBV5-6
ASSLQTDTQY
>TRBV2
ASSAAVNTEAF
>TRBV9
ASSVSGSPYNEQF
>TRBV18
ASSPSGGAGYNEQF
>TRBV7-9
ASSLETGGYGYT
>TRBV7-9
ASSPGQSIYGYT
>TRBV18
ASSPGQATNEKLF
>TRBV2
ASVGQGHGYT
>TRBV19
ASSPQNGGYTEAF
>TRBV12-5
ASGLGGGYT
>TRBV29-1
SAEGQGGTDTQY
>TRBV5-6
ASSGRTGTNEKLF
>TRBV6-5
ASSYGVGGPQH
>TRBV28
ASTSETGTPT
>TRBV6-5
ASSTGTALYNEQF
>TRBV5-4
ASSLSTDTQY
>TRBV10-2
ASSGGLGRGNEQY
>TRBV9
ASSSRLSPRGGYT
>TRBV6-5
ASSYSPGRSNTEAF
>TRBV28
AIARDNEQF
>TRBV6-1
ASSDQPHQRGLVTEAF
>TRBV5-1
ASRPTDRPYEQY
>TRBV4-1
ASSQAEGAVEQF
>TRBV9
ASRLAGGPGTGELF
>TRBV27
ASTPYGGVGTGELF
>TRBV19
ASQTGGQETQY
>TRBV4-1
ASSQRQLPHGYT